Listed here are 15 T cell receptor beta chains from one sample, sequenced in a study of shared clonotypes between healthy human individuals. It was CD45RO-negative cells, positively selected for CCR7, that made up naive CD8 cells, with terminally differentiated effector memory CD45RA+ cells excluded. TCRdb keeps only in-frame clones here, not all; method: immunoSEQ multiplex PCR. The sample contains around 620,000 clones, approximately 95% of which appear only once. The source material was naive CD8+ T cells sorted from blood. The receptors stem from a woman aged 25-40 years in good health.

The chain carries TRBV9 and TRBJ1-4; D is ambiguous. Germline V lookup: CDR1 SGDLS, CDR2 YYNGEE. Trimming took off 0 bases at V and 4 bases at J, with 4 bases between the two ends. CDR3 length equals 13 residues. CDR3 bases: TGTGCCAGCAGCGTAGGGAGTAATGAAAAACTGTTTTTT. Translated: CASSVGSNEKLFF.

V usage is TRBV6-5 and J usage is TRBJ2-7; D possibly uses TRBD1 or TRBD2 (6 bases each). Germline-derived CDR1 and CDR2 are MNHEY and SVGAGI. CDR3 length equals 14 residues. Trimming shortened V by 0 bases and J by 7 bases, and 13 bases separated the two germline ends. Here the CDR3 reads CASSYSGGLGEQYF. CDR3 coding DNA: TGTGCCAGCAGTTACTCTGGGGGGCTGGGTGAGCAGTACTTC.

J is TRBJ2-7 and V is TRBV5-6; 8 bases line up with TRBD2. Germline CDR1 SGHDT, CDR2 YYEEEE. The CDR3 length is 14 residues. V was pared by 3 bases and J by 3 bases, with 5 bases of the junction left unmatched. CDR3 protein: CASSWSGSIYEQYF. The CDR3 DNA sequence: TGTGCCAGCAGCTGGAGCGGGAGCATCTACGAGCAGTACTTC.

This clone was picked up one time. V is TRBV7-6 and J is TRBJ1-2, with 7 bases matching TRBD1. This CDR3 is 15 amino acids long. The germline V gene has CDR1 SGHVS and CDR2 FNYEAQ. V was clipped by 1 base and J by 2 bases; unmatched bases: 4. The CDR3 DNA sequence: TGTGCCAGCAGCTTAGGGAAGGGACAGAACTATGGCTACACCTTC. This codes for CASSLGKGQNYGYTF.

This rearrangement joins TRBV28 to TRBJ2-7; D is tentatively TRBD1 or TRBD2 (5 bases each). V dropped 3 bases and J dropped 6 bases, with 15 bases sitting between them. The CDR3 spans 14 residues. The germline gives CDR1 MDHEN, CDR2 SYDVKM. Written as DNA, the CDR3 is TGTGCCAGCAGTTTTACATTAGGGGCGGGCGAGCAGTACTTC. Translation gives CASSFTLGAGEQYF. The entire variable domain, with the rest obtained from reference TRBV28 and TRBJ2-7, is as follows: DVKVTQSSRYLVKRTGEKVFLECVQDMDHENMFWYRQDPGLGLRLIYFSYDVKMKEKGDIPEGYSVSREKKERFSLILESASTNQTSMYLCASSFTLGAGEQYFGPGTRLTVT.

This clone was seen a single time. The gene calls are TRBV6-5 and TRBJ2-6, with D unresolved. The germline gives CDR1 MNHEY, CDR2 SVGAGI. Trimming removed 5 bases at V and 2 bases at J, with 7 bases between. There are 14 residues in the CDR3. In nucleotides, the CDR3 is TGTGCCAGCAGTAAGACTGCTGGGGCCAACGTCCTGACTTTC. It translates to CASSKTAGANVLTF.

The gene calls are TRBV28 and TRBJ2-5; 9 positions agree with TRBD1. Germline lookup yields CDR1 MDHEN and CDR2 SYDVKM. The CDR3 contains 16 residues. J gave up 5 bases and V 4 bases, and 11 bases lay outside the gene matches. The CDR3 DNA reads TGTGCCAGCAGTTCTGGACAGGGGCCCCCCGGGGAGACCCAGTACTTC. It yields the protein CASSSGQGPPGETQYF.

The chain carries TRBV6-1 and TRBJ2-7, with 9 bases matching TRBD1. This CDR3 is 15 amino acids long. J gave up 2 bases and V 6 bases, and 8 bases lay outside the gene matches. Germline CDR1 is MNHNS and CDR2 is SASEGT. The CDR3 DNA reads TGTGCCAGCAGCCTCGGACAGGGGTTAACCTACGAGCAGTACTTC. Translated, it gives CASSLGQGLTYEQYF.

The V gene is TRBV6-5, the J gene TRBJ1-2; 11 bases match TRBD1. The CDR3 loop spans 16 amino acids. The V segment lost 1 base and the J segment 6 bases; nucleotides outside the gene matches: 7. Per the germline V gene, CDR1 is MNHEY and CDR2 is SVGAGI. CDR3 residues: CASSYWTGGKSDGYTF. DNA of the CDR3: TGTGCCAGCAGTTACTGGACAGGGGGCAAAAGCGATGGCTACACCTTC.

The count of this clone is one. The gene calls are TRBV28 and TRBJ2-5, with 8 bases lining up with TRBD1. Near its end, the DNA agrees better with TRBJ2-7, so the J call may be wrong. The germline V gene has CDR1 MDHEN and CDR2 SYDVKM. The CDR3 consists of 15 residues. CDR3 coding DNA: TGTGCCAGCAGTTCCCCCCGGACAGGGAACTACGAGCAGTACTTC. Protein: CASSSPRTGNYEQYF.

V and J are TRBV2 and TRBJ1-2; D is perhaps TRBD1 (5 bases). V was pared by 9 bases and J by 6 bases, with 17 bases between. Germline assignment: CDR1 SNHLY and CDR2 FYNNEI. This CDR3 has 13 amino acids. For the CDR3, the DNA is TGTGCCAGGAGATTACAGGATTCTAATGGCTACACCTTC. Amino acids: CARRLQDSNGYTF.

The chain couples TRBV5-1 to TRBJ2-7, with a weak D call TRBD1 (5 bases). Germline V gene sequence: CDR1 SGHRS, CDR2 YFSETQ. The CDR3 has 15 amino acids. V was clipped by 1 base and J by 0 bases, with 11 bases between them. This chain's CDR3 is CASSLFQGTSYEQYF. The CDR3 DNA follows: TGCGCCAGCAGCTTGTTTCAGGGCACCTCCTACGAGCAGTACTTC.

The chain combines TRBV27 with TRBJ2-3; the D call may be TRBD1 or TRBD2 (5 bases each). Looked up from germline, CDR1 is MNHEY and CDR2 is SMNVEV (reference sequence). V was trimmed by 8 bases and J by 5 bases, leaving 20 bases between them. This CDR3 contains 15 residues. The CDR3 loop is CASRDGVYLEDTQYF. In DNA form, the CDR3 reads TGTGCCAGCCGGGACGGCGTCTACTTGGAAGATACGCAGTATTTT.

V is TRBV7-2 and J is TRBJ2-1, with 7 bases lining up with TRBD2. Per the germline V gene, CDR1 is SGHTA and CDR2 is FQGNSA. The CDR3 is 13 amino acids. The J segment lost 5 bases and the V segment lost 6 bases, leaving 4 bases of the junction unmatched. The DNA for the CDR3 is TGTGCCAGCAGAGGAGCGGGAAACAATGAGCAGTTCTTC. Translated: CASRGAGNNEQFF.

This clone appeared a single time. The chain uses TRBV27 and TRBJ2-7, with 7 bases aligning to TRBD2. CDR1 and CDR2 from the germline V gene are MNHEY and SMNVEV (reference sequence). J gave up 1 base and V 4 bases, and 4 bases lay outside the gene matches. This CDR3 contains 14 residues. Here the CDR3 reads CASSSSGRSYEQYF. The CDR3 coding sequence is TGTGCCAGCAGTTCTAGCGGACGATCCTACGAGCAGTACTTC.